Listed here are 18 T cell receptor beta chains from one sample, sequenced in a study of identifying expanded T cells in peripheral blood (dated by TCRdb to between 2018 and 2021). The receptor library was made with the immunoSEQ multiplex PCR assay. Imported from immuneACCESS, the table was reduced by TCRdb to in-frame sequences with V and J called. These copies leave out some clones; in studies compared against another copy, an unresolved V gene accounts for under half, and the cause of the remainder is not known. The table for this sample lists around 81,000 clones; more than 75% of them were counted only once. The top ten clonotypes cover 3.5% to 5% of the sample. Sequencing was carried out using blood. Receptors were obtained from a person aged 18 to 70 in good health.

On this clone: One junction end does not reproduce the germline sequence, and a read error may be involved. The chain links TRBV6-6 to TRBJ2-1; TRBD2 aligns across 12 bases. CDR1 is MNHNY and CDR2 is SVGAGI in the germline V gene (reference sequence). The CDR3 length is 15 residues. Written as DNA, the CDR3 is TGTGCCAGCAGTGACTCACTAGCGGGGGGCAATGAGCAGTTCTTC. Its protein is CASSDSLAGGNEQFF.

CDR3 amino acids: CASSGDSYEQYF. The CDR3 region has the DNA TGTGCCAGTAGCGGGGACTCCTACGAGCAGTACTTC. This chain uses TRBV19 with TRBJ2-7, with a possible D match to TRBD2 (5 bases). The germline V and J ends were trimmed by 6 bases and 0 bases, with 6 bases remaining between them. Germline assignment: CDR1 LNHDA and CDR2 SQIVND (reference sequence). There are 12 residues in the CDR3.

This clone was found a few times. The J gene is TRBJ1-1, the V gene TRBV5-4; D is uncertain. The CDR3 is made up of 11 amino acids. Germline CDR1 reads SGHNT; CDR2 reads YYREEE (reference sequence). V was clipped by 3 bases and J by 4 bases, with 4 bases between them. CDR3 in DNA: TGTGCCAGCAGCTCCTTCACTGAAGCTTTCTTT. Its protein is CASSSFTEAFF.

The V and J genes are TRBV30 and TRBJ2-1, with D tentatively TRBD1 or TRBD2 (6 bases each). The CDR3 is 19 residues long. Germline-derived CDR1 and CDR2 are GTSNPN and SVGIG (reference sequence). The V end lost 0 bases, the J end lost 8 bases, and 29 bases lay between the germline ends. The CDR3 coding sequence is TGTGCCTGGAGTGTACGGGAAAGGGGGATCGGGGGTCGATTCGATGAGCAGTTCTTC. Encoded protein: CAWSVRERGIGGRFDEQFF.

The rearrangement links TRBV15 to TRBJ1-1, with D perhaps TRBD1 (6 bases). Trimming stripped 5 bases from V and 2 bases from J, with 12 bases between. Germline V gene data show CDR1 as LNHNV and CDR2 as YYDKDF (reference sequence). The CDR3 runs 14 residues. The CDR3 here is CATSRLQGNTEAFF. The CDR3, as DNA: TGTGCCACCAGCCGGTTACAGGGCAACACTGAAGCTTTCTTT.

The chain uses TRBV9 and TRBJ2-5, with D possibly matching TRBD2 (6 bases). This CDR3 is built from 15 residues. V was trimmed by 3 bases and J by 3 bases, leaving 15 bases between them. Germline CDR1 reads SGDLS; CDR2 reads YYNGEE. CDR3 loop: CASSATGGIEETQYF. The CDR3 DNA reads as TGTGCCAGCAGCGCTACCGGAGGGATTGAAGAGACCCAGTACTTC.

The V and J genes are TRBV7-2 and TRBJ2-3; D ambiguous. The CDR3 has 13 residues. Germline-derived CDR1 and CDR2 are SGHTA and FQGNSA. Trimming shortened V by 4 bases and J by 3 bases, and 8 bases separated the two germline ends. The CDR3 coding sequence is TGTGCCAGCAGCTCAACATATACAGATACGCAGTATTTT. Encoded protein: CASSSTYTDTQYF.

The chain links TRBV5-6 to TRBJ2-7; D uncertain. In germline, CDR1 is SGHDT, CDR2 YYEEEE. The CDR3 has 13 residues. With 1 base removed from V and 2 bases from J, the gap between germline ends came to 7 bases. DNA for the CDR3: TGTGCCAGCAGCTTGATCTCAGCCTACGAGCAGTACTTC. Protein product: CASSLISAYEQYF.

This chain joins TRBV4-3 and TRBJ1-6; no reliable D call. V dropped 6 bases and J dropped 0 bases, with 6 bases sitting between them. The CDR3 has 14 residues. Germline-derived CDR1 and CDR2 are LGHNA and YSLEER. The CDR3 here is CASRSSSYNSPLHF. The CDR3 nucleotides are TGCGCCAGCAGGAGTAGCTCCTATAATTCACCCCTCCACTTT.

J is TRBJ1-1 and V is TRBV27, with 9 bases matching TRBD1. Germline CDR1 is MNHEY and CDR2 is SMNVEV (reference sequence). The CDR3 runs to 14 residues. The V gene end was trimmed by 6 bases and the J gene end by 3 bases; junction bases not matched to a gene: 5. The CDR3 here is CASSYGTGHTEAFF. Written as DNA, the CDR3 is TGTGCCAGCAGCTACGGGACAGGGCACACTGAAGCTTTCTTT.

This rearrangement joins TRBV19 to TRBJ1-2, with 7 bases aligning to TRBD1. The J segment lost 6 bases and the V segment lost 10 bases, leaving 14 bases of the junction unmatched. CDR1 is LNHDA and CDR2 is SQIVND in the germline V gene (reference sequence). This CDR3 has 14 residues. DNA for the CDR3: TGTGCCATCCGATCGACAGGGTTTATCGATGGCTACACCTTC. This sequence encodes CAIRSTGFIDGYTF.

The chain couples TRBV4-1 to TRBJ1-1; D gene unclear. The germline V gene encodes CDR1 MGHRA and CDR2 YSYEKL. V lost 1 base to trimming and J lost 0 bases, with 12 bases between them. The CDR3 consists of 16 residues. The CDR3 DNA sequence: TGCGCCAGCAGCCAAGCCCTTTGGGCGGTGAACACTGAAGCTTTCTTT. This codes for CASSQALWAVNTEAFF.

The rearrangement uses TRBV5-1 and TRBJ2-1; D gene unclear. Trimming cost V 2 bases and J 5 bases, with 8 bases left between them. This CDR3 region has 13 residues. Germline V lookup: CDR1 SGHRS, CDR2 YFSETQ. In DNA form, the CDR3 reads TGCGCCAGCAGCTTAGACCCTAACAATGAGCAGTTCTTC. Protein sequence: CASSLDPNNEQFF.

The CDR3 region is CASSGQGSGAFF. The CDR3, as DNA: TGTGCCAGCAGTGGACAGGGTTCAGGAGCTTTCTTT. J is TRBJ1-1 and V is TRBV28, with 8 bases fitting TRBD1. The ends lost 5 bases at V and 10 bases at J; junction bases unmatched: 6. CDR3 length equals 12 residues. The germline gives CDR1 MDHEN, CDR2 SYDVKM.

This sequence joins TRBV7-6 and TRBJ2-5; no definite D call. Germline V gene data show CDR1 as SGHVS and CDR2 as FNYEAQ. The length of the CDR3 is 13 residues. The V and J ends lost 1 base and 4 bases respectively, with 7 bases between them. The CDR3 spells CASSLGRGETQYF. In DNA, the CDR3 is TGTGCCAGCAGCTTAGGGCGCGGAGAGACCCAGTACTTC. The full variable domain, completed using reference TRBV7-6 and TRBJ2-5, is GAGVSQSPRYKVTKRGQDVALRCDPISGHVSLYWYRQALGQGPEFLTYFNYEAQQDKSGLPNDRFSAERPEGSISTLTIQRTEQRDSAMYRCASSLGRGETQYFGPGTRLLVL.

The chain links TRBV11-2 to TRBJ1-2; 10 bases map to TRBD1. There are 15 residues in the CDR3. Per the germline V gene, CDR1 is SGHAT and CDR2 is FQNNGV. V lost 4 bases to trimming and J lost 8 bases; unmatched junction nucleotides: 10. The CDR3 reads CASSSPGQGTRGYTF. CDR3 nucleotides: TGTGCCAGCAGCTCGCCGGGACAGGGGACGCGGGGCTACACCTTC.

Turning to this clone: Other DNA sequences of this sample code for an identical CDR3. This chain connects TRBV2 to TRBJ2-7; D is perhaps TRBD2 (6 bases). The CDR3 contains 13 residues. Germline lookup yields CDR1 SNHLY and CDR2 FYNNEI. V lost 4 bases and J 1 base, leaving 8 bases between the germline ends. The chain's CDR3 is CASSAAGSYEQYF. In DNA form, the CDR3 reads TGTGCCAGCAGTGCGGCGGGGTCCTACGAGCAGTACTTC.

This clone was recorded only once. The gene calls are TRBV19 and TRBJ1-2, with 7 bases aligning to TRBD1. This CDR3 comprises 14 residues. Germline CDR1 is LNHDA and CDR2 is SQIVND (reference sequence). Trimming took 4 bases from V and 2 from J; bases not matched to a gene: 4. CDR3 DNA: TGTGCCAGTAGTAAAACGACAGGGAACTATGGCTACACCTTC. Encoded protein: CASSKTTGNYGYTF.